Below, 28 T cell receptor beta chains from the same sample are listed, as sequenced in a study of a mutant IDH1 vaccine in newly diagnosed glioma. Sequenced by immunoSEQ multiplex PCR; TCRdb stores in-frame clones only, minus some. This sample yields more than 35,000 clones, of which roughly 81% are seen a single time; 5% to 6.5% belongs to the top ten. Regarding time point: week 23, last vaccination. Every vaccination contained 300 ug of the mutant IDH1 20-mer peptide and was paired with topical imiquimod. These receptors have no known antigen. The source was PBMCs, collected from a glioma patient whose treatment included an IDH1 peptide vaccine. The receptors shown here come from a man aged 35 to 55 with glioma.

The chain joins TRBV7-2 to TRBJ2-7, with D possibly being TRBD1 (5 bases). The V end lost 2 bases, the J end lost 3 bases, and 14 bases lay between the germline ends. The germline CDR1 and CDR2 sequences are SGHTA and FQGNSA. This CDR3 region has 15 residues. The CDR3, as DNA: TGTGCCAGCAGCTTAAGGTGGCAGGGTAACTACGAGCAGTACTTC. Protein: CASSLRWQGNYEQYF.

The table lists this clone with a few counts. The gene calls are TRBV18 and TRBJ1-5, with D hard to call. The germline V and J ends were trimmed by 2 bases and 4 bases, with 9 bases remaining between them. This CDR3 spans 14 amino acids. Germline V lookup: CDR1 KGHSH, CDR2 LQKENI. The CDR3 DNA reads TGTGCCAGCTCACCATCCAGAGTAAATCAGCCCCAGCATTTT. It yields the protein CASSPSRVNQPQHF.

The chain combines TRBV5-4 with TRBJ1-2; D possibly corresponds to TRBD1 (6 bases). The V end lost 1 base, the J end lost 7 bases, and 14 bases lay between the germline ends. The germline V gene encodes CDR1 SGHNT and CDR2 YYREEE (reference sequence). CDR3 length equals 14 residues. This CDR3 is CASSLRQEAGGYTF. The DNA of the CDR3 is TGTGCCAGCAGCTTGAGACAGGAGGCGGGTGGCTACACCTTC.

This clone was counted a few times. V is TRBV4-3 and J is TRBJ2-2; the D gene is possibly TRBD2 (6 bases). Per germline, CDR1 LGHNA and CDR2 YSLEER. Trimming took 0 bases from V and 7 from J, leaving 12 bases between them. The CDR3 is 15 amino acids. The CDR3 sequence is CASSQDLLAVGELFF. In DNA form, the CDR3 reads TGCGCCAGCAGCCAAGATCTACTAGCTGTCGGGGAGCTGTTTTTT.

The chain links TRBV4-2 to TRBJ2-3, with 9 bases lining up with TRBD2. The CDR3 runs 17 residues. V gave up 5 bases and J gave up 3 bases; unmatched junction bases: 12. CDR1 is LGHNA and CDR2 is YNFKEQ in the germline V gene. CDR3 in DNA: TGTGCCAGCAGCTCTAGCAGCGCGGGGGGGCCAACAGATACGCAGTATTTT. Translated: CASSSSSAGGPTDTQYF.

The genes are TRBV15 and TRBJ2-1, with TRBD2 matching 15 bases. Germline V gene lookup returns CDR1 LNHNV and CDR2 YYDKDF (reference sequence). With V trimmed by 1 base and J by 4 bases, 8 bases remained unmatched. CDR3 length equals 19 residues. The CDR3 loop reads CATSRGTSGRENSYNEQFF. DNA of the CDR3: TGTGCCACCAGCAGAGGGACTAGCGGGAGGGAAAACTCGTACAATGAGCAGTTCTTC.

The chain carries TRBV14 and TRBJ2-5; D possibly corresponds to TRBD1 (6 bases). Germline V gene lookup returns CDR1 SGHDN and CDR2 FVKESK. CDR3 length equals 14 residues. V dropped 5 bases and J dropped 7 bases, with 17 bases sitting between them. This CDR3 is CASSVSPGVGTQYF. CDR3 in DNA: TGTGCCAGCAGCGTATCGCCAGGGGTCGGGACCCAGTACTTC.

J is TRBJ2-3 and V is TRBV7-2, with 7 bases that match TRBD2. V trimming: 1 base; J trimming: 5 bases; junction bases outside the gene matches: 15. This CDR3 region has 18 residues. Germline values: CDR1 SGHTA, CDR2 FQGNSA. This chain's CDR3 is CASSLGVIRLRGRDTQYF. The CDR3 bases are TGTGCCAGCAGCTTAGGAGTAATCAGGTTGCGGGGGAGAGATACGCAGTATTTT.

The chain links TRBV29-1 to TRBJ1-2; TRBD1 aligns across 7 bases. CDR3 length: 14 residues. The V gene's germline CDR1 is SQVTM and CDR2 ANQGSEA. V was clipped by 2 bases and J by 3 bases; unmatched bases: 6. CDR3 sequence reads: CSVERHRGDYGYTF. The DNA for the CDR3 is TGCAGCGTTGAAAGACACAGGGGAGACTATGGCTACACCTTC. The variable domain in full, with the rest retrieved from reference TRBV29-1 and TRBJ1-2, is SAVISQKPSRDICQRGTSLTIQCQVDSQVTMMFWYRQQPGQSLTLIATANQGSEATYESGFVIDKFPISRPNLTFSTLTVSNMSPEDSSIYLCSVERHRGDYGYTFGSGTRLTVV.

The chain carries TRBV10-1 and TRBJ2-3; D is uncertain. Germline CDR1 reads WNHNN; CDR2 reads SYGVQD (reference sequence). The CDR3 is 13 amino acids. V lost 4 bases and J 6 bases, leaving 11 bases between the germline ends. The CDR3 loop is CASSAALLDTQYF. DNA of the CDR3: TGCGCCAGCAGTGCGGCCCTCCTGGATACGCAGTATTTT.

The chain recombines TRBV4-3 with TRBJ2-5; 10 bases align to TRBD1. This CDR3 is 15 amino acids long. Germline assignment: CDR1 LGHNA and CDR2 YSLEER. V trimming: 1 base; J trimming: 2 bases; junction bases outside the gene matches: 1. CDR3: CASSQGTGGQETQYF. CDR3 in DNA: TGCGCCAGCAGCCAAGGGACAGGGGGACAAGAGACCCAGTACTTC.

The genes are TRBV27 and TRBJ2-5, with D perhaps TRBD1 or TRBD2 (5 bases each). The last part of the DNA fits TRBJ2-7 better; the J call may be wrong. In germline, CDR1 is MNHEY, CDR2 SMNVEV (reference sequence). There are 14 residues in the CDR3. CDR3 bases: TGTGCCAGCAGTTTTTGGGGGTCCCCCTACGAGCAGTACTTC. It codes for CASSFWGSPYEQYF.

This chain connects TRBV20-1 to TRBJ1-2; D not resolved. V was shortened by 5 bases and J by 0 bases, with 4 bases between the two germline ends. The CDR3 covers 11 residues. The germline V gene encodes CDR1 DFQATT and CDR2 SNEGSKA (reference sequence). CDR3 loop: CSAPANYGYTF. CDR3 sequence (DNA): TGCAGTGCTCCAGCTAACTATGGCTACACCTTC.

This clone has a handful of counts. The rearrangement links TRBV11-2 to TRBJ2-7; D is undetermined. Trimming shortened V by 0 bases and J by 5 bases, and 5 bases separated the two germline ends. Germline V gene lookup returns CDR1 SGHAT and CDR2 FQNNGV. CDR3 length equals 12 residues. In DNA, the CDR3 is TGTGCCAGCAGCTTAGAACGGGACGAGCAGTACTTC. Translation: CASSLERDEQYF.

The genes are TRBV19 and TRBJ2-1; a possible D gene is TRBD2 (5 bases). CDR1 and CDR2 from the germline V gene are LNHDA and SQIVND (reference sequence). CDR3 length: 14 amino acids. V was cut by 9 bases and J by 4 bases, with 16 bases left in between. The CDR3 loop reads CASRQVGVYNEQFF. As DNA, the CDR3 is TGTGCCAGCCGACAAGTCGGGGTTTACAATGAGCAGTTCTTC.

J is TRBJ1-2 and V is TRBV9; 8 bases agree with TRBD1. Germline V lookup: CDR1 SGDLS, CDR2 YYNGEE. The trim removed 2 bases at V and 4 bases at J, leaving 7 bases unmatched. CDR3 length equals 15 residues. The CDR3 loop is CASSVPNQGAYGYTF. The CDR3 DNA follows: TGTGCCAGCAGCGTCCCCAACCAGGGGGCCTATGGCTACACCTTC.

The V gene is TRBV5-1, the J gene TRBJ2-1, with TRBD2 identical over 8 bases. The junction had 11 bases not matched to a gene; V was cut back by 2 bases and J by 1 base. The CDR3 is made up of 18 amino acids. Germline V gene data show CDR1 as SGHRS and CDR2 as YFSETQ. The CDR3 is CASSFGFSGAQSYNEQFF. CDR3 nucleotides: TGCGCCAGCAGCTTCGGGTTTAGCGGGGCACAGTCCTACAATGAGCAGTTCTTC.

The V call is TRBV4-1, the J call TRBJ2-4, with 9 bases identical to TRBD2. The CDR3 consists of 21 residues. The V and J ends lost 0 bases and 0 bases, in that order; junction bases with no gene match: 15. Germline V CDR1 and CDR2: MGHRA, YSYEKL. The CDR3 spells CASSQDAGAGGAGLAKNIQYF. The CDR3 DNA reads TGCGCCAGCAGCCAAGATGCGGGAGCGGGAGGCGCAGGTTTAGCCAAAAACATTCAGTACTTC.

This chain connects TRBV7-2 to TRBJ1-1, with a weak D call TRBD1 (5 bases). The CDR3 is made up of 17 amino acids. From germline, CDR1 is SGHTA and CDR2 FQGNSA. Trimming shortened V by 5 bases and J by 1 base, and 20 bases separated the two germline ends. For the CDR3, the DNA is TGTGCCAGCAGCCCCGGCCGGGGGTGGCAGGCGAACACTGAAGCTTTCTTT. Its protein is CASSPGRGWQANTEAFF.

The chain links TRBV15 to TRBJ2-3; D is unclear. V was clipped by 2 bases and J by 0 bases, with 6 bases between them. There are 14 residues in the CDR3. From germline, CDR1 is LNHNV and CDR2 YYDKDF (reference sequence). CDR3: CATSRHESTDTQYF. The CDR3 nucleotides are TGTGCCACCAGCAGACACGAGAGCACAGATACGCAGTATTTT.

The chain is built from TRBV10-3 and TRBJ2-7, with D hard to call. The CDR3 has 13 amino acids. V dropped 4 bases and J dropped 2 bases, with 9 bases sitting between them. The germline CDR1 and CDR2 sequences are ENHRY and SYGVKD. The CDR3: CAISGHSTYEQYF. CDR3 DNA: TGTGCCATCAGTGGTCACAGTACCTACGAGCAGTACTTC.

V usage is TRBV5-1 and J usage is TRBJ2-2; D is unclear. Germline CDR1 SGHRS, CDR2 YFSETQ. CDR3 length: 15 amino acids. Between the trimmed V and J ends, which lost 5 bases and 5 bases, there was a span of 16 bases. DNA for the CDR3: TGCGCCAGCAGGATGGATATTTCAGGAACCGGGGAGCTGTTTTTT. It yields the protein CASRMDISGTGELFF. The full variable domain, with the rest looked up from reference TRBV5-1 and TRBJ2-2, is KAGVTQTPRYLIKTRGQQVTLSCSPISGHRSVSWYQQTPGQGLQFLFEYFSETQRNKGNFPGRFSGRQFSNSRSEMNVSTLELGDSALYLCASRMDISGTGELFFGEGSRLTVL.

This clone was recorded once. The genes are TRBV5-5 and TRBJ1-1, with 7 positions matching TRBD1. The germline gives CDR1 SGHKS, CDR2 YYEKEE (reference sequence). V lost 5 bases, J lost 2 bases, and 6 bases stayed unmatched. This CDR3 has 14 amino acids. Written as DNA, the CDR3 is TGTGCCAGCAGTCTCCGGGACAGTAACACTGAAGCTTTCTTT. This codes for CASSLRDSNTEAFF.

The chain is built from TRBV19 and TRBJ2-1; D is perhaps TRBD2 (5 bases). V was pared by 4 bases and J by 6 bases, with 7 bases between. Germline V gene lookup returns CDR1 LNHDA and CDR2 SQIVND (reference sequence). This CDR3 spans 12 amino acids. Here the CDR3 reads CASSNSGNEQFF. The DNA of the CDR3 is TGTGCCAGTAGTAACAGCGGCAATGAGCAGTTCTTC.

This chain links TRBV30 with TRBJ2-7; tentatively, D is TRBD1 (5 bases). Per the germline V gene, CDR1 is GTSNPN and CDR2 is SVGIG (reference sequence). The CDR3 has 12 residues. Trimming stripped 0 bases from V and 4 bases from J, with 7 bases between. CDR3 amino acids: CAWSVGVYEQYF. The CDR3 nucleotides are TGTGCCTGGAGTGTAGGGGTTTACGAGCAGTACTTC.

With respect to this clone: Other nucleotide sequences from this sample produce the same CDR3. CDR3 in DNA: TGTGCCAGCAGCTTGGGGGGAAGTAATTCACCCCTCCACTTT. It translates to CASSLGGSNSPLHF. The V gene is TRBV5-8, the J gene TRBJ1-6; no firm D call. Deletions cut 0 bases from V and 6 bases from J, with 7 bases between. Germline CDR1 and CDR2: SGHTS and YDEGEE. The CDR3 totals 14 residues. Together with reference TRBV5-8 and TRBJ1-6, the CDR3 gives the full variable domain: EAGVTQSPTHLIKTRGQQATLRCSPISGHTSVYWYQQALGLGLQFLLWYDEGEERNRGNFPPRFSGRQFPNYSSELNVNALELEDSALYLCASSLGGSNSPLHFGNGTRLTVT.

The chain has TRBV6-1 and TRBJ2-7; D unresolved. The CDR3 has 14 residues. Germline lookup yields CDR1 MNHNS and CDR2 SASEGT. Trimming took 10 bases from V and 1 from J, leaving 17 bases between them. The CDR3 sequence: CATLIIGPSYEQYF. Here the CDR3 DNA reads TGTGCCACCCTCATTATCGGGCCTTCCTACGAGCAGTACTTC.

This chain uses TRBV14 with TRBJ2-5; D may match TRBD1 or TRBD2 (6 bases each). V lost 1 base, J lost 6 bases, and 15 bases lay in between. From germline, CDR1 is SGHDN and CDR2 FVKESK. CDR3 size: 15 residues. CDR3 protein: CASSQVRGAVKTQYF. The CDR3 bases are TGTGCCAGCAGCCAAGTAAGGGGGGCCGTGAAGACCCAGTACTTC. The whole variable domain, remainder taken from reference TRBV14 and TRBJ2-5, is EAGVTQFPSHSVIEKGQTVTLRCDPISGHDNLYWYRRVMGKEIKFLLHFVKESKQDESGMPNNRFLAERTGGTYSTLKVQPAELEDSGVYFCASSQVRGAVKTQYFGPGTRLLVL.